Below, 18 T cell receptor beta chains from the same sample are listed, as sequenced in a study of technical replicates of blood from several donors. Sequencing used immunoSEQ multiplex PCR; TCRdb keeps in-frame clones, though not all of them. Among around 77,000 clones listed, roughly 92% were seen once. The specimen was T cells isolated from PBMCs. These receptor sequences come from a human donor in good health.

The rearrangement links TRBV7-8 to TRBJ2-1; D is unclear. The CDR3 consists of 14 residues. V was cut by 3 bases and J by 2 bases, with 8 bases left in between. Germline V lookup: CDR1 SGHVS, CDR2 FQNEAQ. This CDR3 reads CASSLGRTYNEQFF. The CDR3 nucleotides are TGTGCCAGCAGCTTGGGCAGGACCTACAATGAGCAGTTCTTC.

A single count supports this clone. The V call is TRBV19, the J call TRBJ2-1; TRBD2 matches 10 bases. The CDR3 contains 17 residues. J gave up 3 bases and V 3 bases, and 8 bases lay outside the gene matches. Germline values: CDR1 LNHDA, CDR2 SQIVND (reference sequence). CDR3: CASSMGIASGSYNEQFF. CDR3 bases: TGTGCCAGTAGTATGGGAATTGCTAGCGGGAGCTACAATGAGCAGTTCTTC.

The V call is TRBV7-6, the J call TRBJ2-3; no reliable D call. Trimming removed 4 bases from V and 2 bases from J, with 10 bases in between. CDR1 SGHVS and CDR2 FNYEAQ come from the germline V gene. The CDR3 is 14 amino acids. CDR3 coding DNA: TGTGCCAGCAGCTCCGAGCTATCCACAGATACGCAGTATTTT. This gives the protein CASSSELSTDTQYF.

The gene calls are TRBV4-1 and TRBJ2-7, with TRBD2 matching 7 bases. Losses at the gene ends were 0 bases for V and 3 bases for J; bases not matched to a gene: 14. The CDR3 length is 18 residues. The V gene's germline CDR1 is MGHRA and CDR2 YSYEKL. DNA of the CDR3: TGCGCCAGCAGCCAAGAAAGAGCGTCGCGGGAGCTGGTCTACGAGCAGTACTTC. This translates into CASSQERASRELVYEQYF.

The rearrangement links TRBV10-3 to TRBJ2-5; D remains unclear. Looked up from germline, CDR1 is ENHRY and CDR2 is SYGVKD. Trimming removed 3 bases from V and 5 bases from J, with 10 bases in between. There are 13 residues in the CDR3. The CDR3 protein is CAISERVEETQYF. DNA for the CDR3: TGTGCCATCAGTGAACGCGTGGAGGAGACCCAGTACTTC.

V gene TRBV5-6 combines with J gene TRBJ2-1; 9 bases are shared with TRBD2. V gave up 7 bases and J gave up 8 bases; unmatched junction bases: 10. CDR3 length: 14 amino acids. Germline CDR1 SGHDT, CDR2 YYEEEE. The CDR3 DNA reads as TGTGCCAGCTTGAGATTAGCGGGAGTTTATGAGCAGTTCTTC. It yields the protein CASLRLAGVYEQFF.

The chain combines TRBV7-2 with TRBJ2-2; D is uncertain. V lost 5 bases to trimming and J lost 4 bases, with 8 bases between them. Germline V gene data show CDR1 as SGHTA and CDR2 as FQGNSA. This CDR3 is built from 13 residues. The CDR3 region is CASSQQTTGELFF. CDR3 bases: TGTGCCAGCAGCCAACAGACCACCGGGGAGCTGTTTTTT.

This chain connects TRBV5-5 to TRBJ2-7; 8 bases are shared with TRBD1. Germline CDR1 and CDR2: SGHKS and YYEKEE (reference sequence). The CDR3 is 14 amino acids. The V and J ends lost 2 bases and 2 bases, in that order; junction bases with no gene match: 3. This chain's CDR3 is CASSLRDRTYEQYF. In nucleotides, the CDR3 is TGTGCCAGCAGCTTAAGGGACAGGACCTACGAGCAGTACTTC.

This clone was found once. The CDR3, as DNA: TGTGCCAGCAGTCCCCTGGGACTAGTGGCCTACGAGCAGTACTTC. Protein product: CASSPLGLVAYEQYF. The chain joins TRBV7-9 to TRBJ2-7; 8 positions agree with TRBD2. Losses at the gene ends were 6 bases for V and 2 bases for J; bases not matched to a gene: 9. The CDR3 covers 15 residues. The germline gives CDR1 SEHNR, CDR2 FQNEAQ (reference sequence).

V usage is TRBV30 and J usage is TRBJ2-7; 8 positions match TRBD1. Germline V CDR1 and CDR2: GTSNPN, SVGIG (reference sequence). V shed 3 bases, J shed 0 bases, and the junction held 4 bases outside the gene matches. The CDR3 totals 14 residues. The DNA for the CDR3 is TGTGCCTGGAGGAGGGACAGGACCTCCTACGAGCAGTACTTC. This translates into CAWRRDRTSYEQYF.

Only a few counts were recorded for this clone. The gene calls are TRBV11-2 and TRBJ1-1; D unclear. Germline CDR1 SGHAT, CDR2 FQNNGV. There are 13 residues in the CDR3. V lost 0 bases to trimming and J lost 8 bases, with 10 bases between them. DNA of the CDR3: TGTGCCAGCAGCTTAGAACCGACTTTGGAAGCTTTCTTT. Amino acids: CASSLEPTLEAFF. Full variable domain (rest looked up from reference TRBV11-2 and TRBJ1-1): EAGVAQSPRYKIIEKRQSVAFWCNPISGHATLYWYQQILGQGPKLLIQFQNNGVVDDSQLPKDRFSAERLKGVDSTLKIQPAKLEDSAVYLCASSLEPTLEAFFGQGTRLTVV.

The rearrangement joins TRBV4-2 to TRBJ1-2; a possible D gene is TRBD1 (5 bases). The CDR3 has 14 amino acids. Per the germline V gene, CDR1 is LGHNA and CDR2 is YNFKEQ. Deletions cut 3 bases from V and 5 bases from J, with 13 bases between. The CDR3 DNA sequence: TGTGCCAGCAGCCAGCAGACAGAACGATATGGCTACACCTTC. Protein: CASSQQTERYGYTF.

The chain combines TRBV2 with TRBJ2-7; TRBD2 matches 13 bases. This CDR3 comprises 15 residues. Germline CDR1 and CDR2: SNHLY and FYNNEI. V lost 1 base, J lost 5 bases, and 2 bases stayed unmatched. In DNA, the CDR3 is TGTGCCAGCAGTGAAGACGGACTAGCGGGAGACGAGCAGTACTTC. It codes for CASSEDGLAGDEQYF.

The chain joins TRBV27 to TRBJ1-2; 7 positions match TRBD1. Germline V gene lookup returns CDR1 MNHEY and CDR2 SMNVEV (reference sequence). With V trimmed by 6 bases and J by 8 bases, 9 bases remained unmatched. This CDR3 contains 13 residues. CDR3 nucleotides: TGTGCCAGCAGCGTGACAGGGATATCCGGCTACACCTTC. This gives the protein CASSVTGISGYTF.

The V call is TRBV6-5, the J call TRBJ1-2; weak D call: TRBD1 (6 bases). The ends were cut back, 4 bases at V and 7 bases at J, with 13 bases in the middle. The length of the CDR3 is 13 residues. In germline, CDR1 is MNHEY, CDR2 SVGAGI. The CDR3 loop reads CASSSGAYIGYTF. In DNA, the CDR3 is TGTGCCAGCAGTTCAGGGGCATACATTGGCTACACCTTC.

The V and J genes are TRBV18 and TRBJ2-3; 9 positions agree with TRBD2. The CDR3 consists of 16 residues. Germline loops: CDR1 KGHSH, CDR2 LQKENI. Trimming at V came to 0 bases and at J to 6 bases, leaving 7 bases not matched to a gene. CDR3 amino acids: CASSPPSSSGRDTQYF. The CDR3 DNA is TGTGCCAGCTCACCACCGTCGAGCAGCGGGAGGGATACGCAGTATTTT.

The CDR3 coding sequence is TGTGCCAGCAGCTTATCGACCGGGGGGACAGGGGATGGTGAGCAGTTCTTC. Protein: CASSLSTGGTGDGEQFF. The V call is TRBV7-9, the J call TRBJ2-1; TRBD1 matches 10 bases. This CDR3 region has 17 residues. The ends lost 2 bases at V and 9 bases at J; junction bases unmatched: 13. Germline CDR1 SEHNR, CDR2 FQNEAQ (reference sequence). Variable domain in full (rest from reference TRBV7-9 and TRBJ2-1): DTGVSQNPRHKITKRGQNVTFRCDPISEHNRLYWYRQTLGQGPEFLTYFQNEAQLEKSRLLSDRFSAERPKGSFSTLEIQRTEQGDSAMYLCASSLSTGGTGDGEQFFGPGTRLTVL.

V gene TRBV9 combines with J gene TRBJ2-3, with D perhaps matching TRBD2 (6 bases). Germline V gives CDR1 SGDLS, CDR2 YYNGEE. The CDR3 is 16 amino acids. Deletions cut 4 bases from V and 1 base from J, with 16 bases between. CDR3 residues: CASSIRGNFGTDTQYF. CDR3 in DNA: TGTGCCAGCAGCATCCGCGGGAATTTCGGCACAGATACGCAGTATTTT.